This TCR beta chain is from a study of blood T cell repertoires in COVID-19. Profiling relied on immunoSEQ multiplex PCR, and the TCRdb table lists in-frame clones only, not all of them. The profile shows roughly 330,000 clones, 80% to 90% of them singletons. CDR1 MNHEY and CDR2 SVGEGT come from the germline V gene. CDR3 length equals 15 residues. With 6 bases clipped from V and 9 bases from J, the junction kept 13 bases outside the gene matches. J is TRBJ2-1 and V is TRBV6-2 or TRBV6-3; 8 bases fit TRBD1. The sequence was collected from a woman aged 50 to 60 with acute or convalescent COVID-19. What was sequenced was peripheral blood. The CDR3 DNA reads as TGTGCCAGCAGCCAACCCAGACAGGGGAGAAGTGAGCAGTTCTTC. Residues: CASSQPRQGRSEQFF.